Listed here is a single TCR beta chain. Its recognized antigen is unknown. The input lacks base qualities; no much larger clone sits a single base away. This sample includes further DNA sequences coding for the same CDR3. These data originate in a study of blood T cell repertoires in COVID-19 (dated by TCRdb to the early 2020s). General notes on the study: Samples from collaborators originated in the United States, Italy and Spain and spanned both the acute and convalescent phases of COVID-19. Where available, HLA class I and class II types were taken from metadata supplied by the sample provider and were not determined by assay-based typing. The material from the prospective study consisted of cDNA or gDNA derived from T cells, B-cell-depleted T cells, or PBMCs. A freely available public database, intended as a resource for researchers studying the immune response to SARS-CoV-2, is where the repertoires were released. The sample metadata nearly always contained a de-identified subject ID, COVID-19 status, age in years and sex. Deeply sampled blood TCRbeta repertoires from subjects exposed to, actively infected with, or recovered from COVID-19 were included in the dataset. Samples came from the ongoing ImmuneRACE study (first 160 participants) plus 1,254 subjects from 6 global collaborators. The research as a whole found: Clinical and demographic metadata were provided uncurated, with the amount varying by source and participant.

TCRbeta CDR3 regions were amplified from genomic DNA by means of the immunoSEQ Assay, a bias-controlled multiplex PCR. The original methods were these. The number of nucleated cells in each sample was estimated from the amplification of reference gene primers within the assay. To quantify the absolute abundance of each unique TCRbeta CDR3 rearrangement, sequence reads were collapsed and filtered. For each sample, productive Simpson clonality was calculated as the square root of Simpson's diversity index over productive rearrangements. Here the immuneACCESS table is served through TCRdb, limited to in-frame sequences with V and J called. Missing clones are a known gap in these copies; in checked studies unresolved V genes cover under half, and the rest lacks a known reason. V, J and clone size derive from that table, while D and trimming were established from the DNA sequence. The sample records 130,000 to 150,000 clones, over 75% of which are singletons. The ten largest clonotypes hold about 1.5% of the sample.

Each collaborating institution followed its own protocols to collect whole blood in K2EDTA tubes. For TCRbeta analysis, collaborator samples were shipped as frozen whole blood, as isolated PBMCs, or as DNA extracted from either sample type. Sequencing used peripheral blood. The clonotype was recovered from a woman between 50 and 59 years old with acute or convalescent COVID-19.

For the CDR3, the sequence is CAWSVLNSNQPQHF. The nucleotides read TGTGCCTGGAGTGTACTCAATAGCAATCAGCCCCAGCATTTT. The chain couples TRBV30 to TRBJ1-5; the D gene cannot be resolved reliably. V is clipped by 0 bases and J by 0 bases, and the sequence between their germline boundaries is 6 bases long. CDR1 GTSNPN and CDR2 SVGIG were looked up in the germline V gene (reference sequence). The CDR3, from cysteine to phenylalanine, totals 14 residues. Only CDR3 DNA is held: 42 bases, read in frame from base 1.